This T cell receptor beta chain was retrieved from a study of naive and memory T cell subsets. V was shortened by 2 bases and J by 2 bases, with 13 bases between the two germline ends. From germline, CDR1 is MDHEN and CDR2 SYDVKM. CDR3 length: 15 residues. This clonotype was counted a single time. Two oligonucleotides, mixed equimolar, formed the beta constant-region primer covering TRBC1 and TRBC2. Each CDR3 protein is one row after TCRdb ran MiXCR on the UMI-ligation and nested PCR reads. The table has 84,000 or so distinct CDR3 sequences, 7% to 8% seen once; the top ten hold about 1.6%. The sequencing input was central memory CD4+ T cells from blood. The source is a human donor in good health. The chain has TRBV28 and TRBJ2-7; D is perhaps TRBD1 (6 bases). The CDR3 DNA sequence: TGTGCCAGCAGTTTACGGACAGTGGAAACCTACGAGCAGTACTTC. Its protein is CASSLRTVETYEQYF.